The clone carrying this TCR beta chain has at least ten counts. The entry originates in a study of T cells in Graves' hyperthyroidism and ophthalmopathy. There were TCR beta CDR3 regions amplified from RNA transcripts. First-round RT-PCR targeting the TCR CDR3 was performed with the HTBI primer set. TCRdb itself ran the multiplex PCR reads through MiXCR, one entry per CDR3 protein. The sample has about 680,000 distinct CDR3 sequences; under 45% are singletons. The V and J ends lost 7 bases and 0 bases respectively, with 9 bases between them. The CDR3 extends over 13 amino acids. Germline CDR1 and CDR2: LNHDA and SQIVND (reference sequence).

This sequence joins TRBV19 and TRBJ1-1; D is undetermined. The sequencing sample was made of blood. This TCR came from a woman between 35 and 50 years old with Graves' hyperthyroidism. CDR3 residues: CASTARLNTEAFF. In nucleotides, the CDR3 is TGTGCCAGTACGGCCAGACTGAACACTGAAGCTTTCTTT.